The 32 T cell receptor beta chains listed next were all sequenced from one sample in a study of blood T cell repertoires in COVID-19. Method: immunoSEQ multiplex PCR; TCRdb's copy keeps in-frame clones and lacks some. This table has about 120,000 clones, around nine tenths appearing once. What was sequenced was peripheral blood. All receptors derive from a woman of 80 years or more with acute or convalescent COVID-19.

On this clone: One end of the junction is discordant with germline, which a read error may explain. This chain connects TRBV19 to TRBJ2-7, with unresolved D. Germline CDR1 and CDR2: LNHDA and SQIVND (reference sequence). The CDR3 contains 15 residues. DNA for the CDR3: TGTGCCAGCAGTATCGCCGGTTTACCCTCCTACGAGCAGTACTTC. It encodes CASSIAGLPSYEQYF.

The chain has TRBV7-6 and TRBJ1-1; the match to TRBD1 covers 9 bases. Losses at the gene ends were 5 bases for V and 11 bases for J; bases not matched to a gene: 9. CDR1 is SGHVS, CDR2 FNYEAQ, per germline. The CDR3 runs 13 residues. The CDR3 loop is CASSDPGQGNAFF. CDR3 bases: TGTGCCAGCAGCGATCCGGGACAGGGTAATGCTTTCTTT.

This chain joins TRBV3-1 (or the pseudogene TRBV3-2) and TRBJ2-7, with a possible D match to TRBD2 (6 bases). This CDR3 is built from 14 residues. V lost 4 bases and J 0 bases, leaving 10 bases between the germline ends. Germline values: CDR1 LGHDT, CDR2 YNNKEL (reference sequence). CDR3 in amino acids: CASSRRGSSYEQYF. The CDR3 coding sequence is TGTGCCAGCAGCCGCCGGGGGAGCTCCTACGAGCAGTACTTC.

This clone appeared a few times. CDR3 bases: TGTGCCAGCAGCTTAGCGCGGGACGGTGAAAAACTGTTTTTT. This codes for CASSLARDGEKLFF. The chain links TRBV7-9 to TRBJ1-4; possible D gene TRBD1, 5 bases. The ends were cut back, 0 bases at V and 7 bases at J, with 9 bases in the middle. The CDR3 is 14 amino acids. Germline values: CDR1 SEHNR, CDR2 FQNEAQ (reference sequence).

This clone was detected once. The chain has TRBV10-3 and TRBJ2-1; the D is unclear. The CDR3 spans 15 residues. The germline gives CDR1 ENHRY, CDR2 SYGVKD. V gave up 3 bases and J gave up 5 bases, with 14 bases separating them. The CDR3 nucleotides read TGTGCCATCAGTGAATCTGAGCTACGCCACAATGAGCAGTTCTTC. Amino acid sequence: CAISESELRHNEQFF.

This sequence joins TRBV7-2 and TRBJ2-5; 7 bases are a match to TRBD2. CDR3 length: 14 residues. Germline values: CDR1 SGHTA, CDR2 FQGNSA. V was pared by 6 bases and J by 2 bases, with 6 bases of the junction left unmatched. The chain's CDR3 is CASSWVGGQETQYF. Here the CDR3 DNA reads TGTGCCAGCAGTTGGGTGGGAGGGCAAGAGACCCAGTACTTC.

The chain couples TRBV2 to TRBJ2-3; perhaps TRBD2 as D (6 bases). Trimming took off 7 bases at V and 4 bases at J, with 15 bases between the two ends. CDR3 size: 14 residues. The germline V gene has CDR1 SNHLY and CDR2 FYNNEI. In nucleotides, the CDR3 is TGTGCCAGCATCCCGGGACTGACTTCAGATACGCAGTATTTT. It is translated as CASIPGLTSDTQYF.

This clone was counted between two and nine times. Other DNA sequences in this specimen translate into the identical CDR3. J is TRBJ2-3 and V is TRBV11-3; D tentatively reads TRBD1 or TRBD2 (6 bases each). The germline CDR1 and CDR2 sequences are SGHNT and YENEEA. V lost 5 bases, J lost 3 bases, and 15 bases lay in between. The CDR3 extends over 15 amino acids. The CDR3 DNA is TGTGCCAGCAGCCTAGGAGGGGGTCGGACAGATACGCAGTATTTT. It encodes CASSLGGGRTDTQYF.

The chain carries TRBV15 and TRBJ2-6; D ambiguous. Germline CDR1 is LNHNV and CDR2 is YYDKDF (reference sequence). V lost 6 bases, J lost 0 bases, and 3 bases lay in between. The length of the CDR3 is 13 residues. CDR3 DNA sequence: TGTGCCACCAGACACTCTGGGGCCAACGTCCTGACTTTC. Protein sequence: CATRHSGANVLTF.

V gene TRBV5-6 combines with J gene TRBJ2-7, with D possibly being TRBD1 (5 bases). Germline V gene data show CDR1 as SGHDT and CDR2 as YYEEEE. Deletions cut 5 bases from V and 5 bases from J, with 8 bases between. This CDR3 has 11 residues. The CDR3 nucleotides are TGTGCCAGCAGTATGGACAACGAGCAGTACTTC. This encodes CASSMDNEQYF.

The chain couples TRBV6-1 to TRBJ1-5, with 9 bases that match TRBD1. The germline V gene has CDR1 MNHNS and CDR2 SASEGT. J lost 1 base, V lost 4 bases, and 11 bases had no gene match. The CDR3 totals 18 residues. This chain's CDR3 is CASSGELTGTGSNQPQHF. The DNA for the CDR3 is TGTGCCAGCAGTGGGGAACTAACCGGGACAGGGAGCAATCAGCCCCAGCATTTT.

For the CDR3, the DNA is TGTGCCAGCAGCCTTAAAGAGACCCAGTACTTC. Residues: CASSLKETQYF. This chain links TRBV7-2 with TRBJ2-5, with D unclear. The V gene lost 5 bases and the J gene lost 3 bases, with 4 bases spanning the gap. Germline CDR1 reads SGHTA; CDR2 reads FQGNSA. The CDR3 contains 11 residues.

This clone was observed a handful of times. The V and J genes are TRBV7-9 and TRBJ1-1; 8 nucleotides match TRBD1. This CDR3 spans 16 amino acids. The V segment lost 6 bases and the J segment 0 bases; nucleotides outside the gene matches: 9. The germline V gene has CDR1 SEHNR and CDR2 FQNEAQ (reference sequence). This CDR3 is CASRGQDYSMNTEAFF. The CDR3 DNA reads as TGTGCCAGCAGGGGACAGGACTATAGCATGAACACTGAAGCTTTCTTT. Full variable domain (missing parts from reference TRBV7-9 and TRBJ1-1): DTGVSQNPRHKITKRGQNVTFRCDPISEHNRLYWYRQTLGQGPEFLTYFQNEAQLEKSRLLSDRFSAERPKGSFSTLEIQRTEQGDSAMYLCASRGQDYSMNTEAFFGQGTRLTVV.

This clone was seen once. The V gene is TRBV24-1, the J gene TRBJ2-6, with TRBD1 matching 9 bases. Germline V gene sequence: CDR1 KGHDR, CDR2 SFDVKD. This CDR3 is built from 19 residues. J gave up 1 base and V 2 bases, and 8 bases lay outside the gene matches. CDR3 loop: CATSDSRTGALSGANVLTF. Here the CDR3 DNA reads TGTGCCACCAGTGATTCAAGGACAGGGGCCCTTTCTGGGGCCAACGTCCTGACTTTC.

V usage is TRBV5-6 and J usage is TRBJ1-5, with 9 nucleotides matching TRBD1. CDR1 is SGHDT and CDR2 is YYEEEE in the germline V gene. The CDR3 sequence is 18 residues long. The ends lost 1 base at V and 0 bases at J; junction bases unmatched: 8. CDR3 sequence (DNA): TGTGCCAGCAGCTTGTTTCGAGGACAGGGGTTTAGCAATCAGCCCCAGCATTTT. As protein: CASSLFRGQGFSNQPQHF. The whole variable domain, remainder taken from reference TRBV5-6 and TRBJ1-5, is DAGVTQSPTHLIKTRGQQVTLRCSPKSGHDTVSWYQQALGQGPQFIFQYYEEEERQRGNFPDRFSGHQFPNYSSELNVNALLLGDSALYLCASSLFRGQGFSNQPQHFGDGTRLSIL.

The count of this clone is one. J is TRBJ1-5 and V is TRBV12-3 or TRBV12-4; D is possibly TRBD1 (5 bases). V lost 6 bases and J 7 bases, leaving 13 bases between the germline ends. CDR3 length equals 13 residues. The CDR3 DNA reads TGTGCCAGCAGATCGTCCGGGGGGCAGCCCCAGCATTTT. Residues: CASRSSGGQPQHF.

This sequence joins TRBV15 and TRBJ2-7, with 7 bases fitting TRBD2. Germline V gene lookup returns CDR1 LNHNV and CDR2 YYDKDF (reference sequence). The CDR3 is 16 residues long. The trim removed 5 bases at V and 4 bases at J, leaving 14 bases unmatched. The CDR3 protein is CATSGFGGSSRYEQYF. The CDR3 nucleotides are TGTGCCACCAGCGGTTTCGGGGGGTCGAGTAGGTACGAGCAGTACTTC. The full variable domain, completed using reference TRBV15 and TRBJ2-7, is DAMVIQNPRYQVTQFGKPVTLSCSQTLNHNVMYWYQQKSSQAPKLLFHYYDKDFNNEADTPDNFQSRRPNTSFCFLDIRSPGLGDTAMYLCATSGFGGSSRYEQYFGPGTRLTVT.

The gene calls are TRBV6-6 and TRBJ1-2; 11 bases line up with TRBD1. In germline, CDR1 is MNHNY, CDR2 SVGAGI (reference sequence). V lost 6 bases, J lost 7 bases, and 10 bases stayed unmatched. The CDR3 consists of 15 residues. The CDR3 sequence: CASRLEPGTGGGYTF. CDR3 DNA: TGTGCCAGCAGACTGGAACCCGGGACAGGGGGTGGCTACACCTTC.

CDR3 amino acids: CASSTKGNQPQHF. The CDR3 nucleotides read TGTGCCAGTAGTACCAAGGGGAATCAGCCCCAGCATTTT. The chain has TRBV19 and TRBJ1-5; perhaps TRBD1 as D (5 bases). V lost 4 bases and J lost 4, with 8 bases in between. Germline lookup yields CDR1 LNHDA and CDR2 SQIVND (reference sequence). This CDR3 is built from 13 residues.

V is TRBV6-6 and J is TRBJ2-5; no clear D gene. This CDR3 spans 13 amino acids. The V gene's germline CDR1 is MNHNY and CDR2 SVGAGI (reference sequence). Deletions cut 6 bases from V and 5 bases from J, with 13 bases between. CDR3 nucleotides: TGTGCCAGCAGCCCCCACCAAGCCGAGACCCAGTACTTC. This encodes CASSPHQAETQYF.

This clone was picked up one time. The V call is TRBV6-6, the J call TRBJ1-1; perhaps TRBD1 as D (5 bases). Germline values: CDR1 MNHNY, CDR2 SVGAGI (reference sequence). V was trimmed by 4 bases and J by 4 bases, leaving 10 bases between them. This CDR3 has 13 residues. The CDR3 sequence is CASSSGWGTEAFF. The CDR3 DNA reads TGTGCCAGCAGTTCAGGGTGGGGCACTGAAGCTTTCTTT.

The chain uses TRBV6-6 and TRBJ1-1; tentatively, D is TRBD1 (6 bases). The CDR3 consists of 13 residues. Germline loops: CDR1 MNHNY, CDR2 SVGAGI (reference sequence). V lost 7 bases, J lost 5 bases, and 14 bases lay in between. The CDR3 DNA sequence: TGTGCCAGCACGAGGGGGGAGGGGACTGAAGCTTTCTTT. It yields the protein CASTRGEGTEAFF.

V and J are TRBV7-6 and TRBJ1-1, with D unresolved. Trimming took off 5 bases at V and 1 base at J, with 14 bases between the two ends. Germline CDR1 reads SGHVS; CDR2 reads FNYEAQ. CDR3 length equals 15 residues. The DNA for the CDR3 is TGTGCCAGCAGCCTCCGGGAAGGACCGAACACTGAAGCTTTCTTT. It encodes CASSLREGPNTEAFF.

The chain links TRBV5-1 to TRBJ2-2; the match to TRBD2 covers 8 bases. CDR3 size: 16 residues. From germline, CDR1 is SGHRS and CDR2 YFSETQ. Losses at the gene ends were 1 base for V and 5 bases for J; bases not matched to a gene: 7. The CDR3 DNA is TGCGCCAGCAGCTTGACGCTTGCTAGCGGGACCGGGGAGCTGTTTTTT. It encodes CASSLTLASGTGELFF.

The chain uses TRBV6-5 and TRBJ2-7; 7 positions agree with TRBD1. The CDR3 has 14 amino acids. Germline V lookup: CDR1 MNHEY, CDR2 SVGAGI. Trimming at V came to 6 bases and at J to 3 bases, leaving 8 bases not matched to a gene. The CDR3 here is CASRAATGIYEQYF. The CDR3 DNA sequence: TGTGCCAGCAGGGCCGCGACAGGGATCTACGAGCAGTACTTC.

The DNA of the CDR3 is TGTGCCAGCAGTGGACAGTATTCACCCCTCCACTTT. Amino acids: CASSGQYSPLHF. The chain carries TRBV6-2 or TRBV6-3 and TRBJ1-6, with D tentatively TRBD1 (6 bases). V lost 5 bases to trimming and J lost 8 bases, with 7 bases between them. The CDR3 extends over 12 amino acids. Germline V lookup: CDR1 MNHEY, CDR2 SVGEGT.

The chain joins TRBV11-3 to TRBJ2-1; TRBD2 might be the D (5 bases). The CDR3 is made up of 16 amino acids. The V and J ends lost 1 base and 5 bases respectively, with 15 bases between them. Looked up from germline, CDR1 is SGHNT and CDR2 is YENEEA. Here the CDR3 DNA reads TGTGCCAGCAGCTTAGGGTTAGGGAGAGGAAACAATGAGCAGTTCTTC. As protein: CASSLGLGRGNNEQFF. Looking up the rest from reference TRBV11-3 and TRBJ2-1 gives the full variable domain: EAGVVQSPRYKIIEKKQPVAFWCNPISGHNTLYWYLQNLGQGPELLIRYENEEAVDDSQLPKDRFSAERLKGVDSTLKIQPAELGDSAVYLCASSLGLGRGNNEQFFGPGTRLTVL.

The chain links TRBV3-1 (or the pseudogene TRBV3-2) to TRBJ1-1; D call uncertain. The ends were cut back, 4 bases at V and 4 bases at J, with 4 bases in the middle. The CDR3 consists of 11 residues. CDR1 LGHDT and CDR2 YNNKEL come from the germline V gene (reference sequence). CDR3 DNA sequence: TGTGCCAGCAGCCTACTCACTGAAGCTTTCTTT. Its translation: CASSLLTEAFF.

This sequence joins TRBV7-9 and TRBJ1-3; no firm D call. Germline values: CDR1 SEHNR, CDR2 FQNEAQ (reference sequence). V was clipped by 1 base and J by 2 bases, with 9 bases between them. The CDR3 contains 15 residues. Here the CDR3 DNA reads TGTGCCAGCAGCTTAGTCCAAAGCCCTGGAAACACCATATATTTT. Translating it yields CASSLVQSPGNTIYF.

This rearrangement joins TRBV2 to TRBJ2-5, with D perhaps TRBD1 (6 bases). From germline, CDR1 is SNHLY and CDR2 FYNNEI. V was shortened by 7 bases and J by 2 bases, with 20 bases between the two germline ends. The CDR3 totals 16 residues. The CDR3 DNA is TGTGCCAGCACGCTCGGAACAGGGATCAGGCAAGAGACCCAGTACTTC. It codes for CASTLGTGIRQETQYF. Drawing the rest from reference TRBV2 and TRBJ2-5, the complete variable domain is EPEVTQTPSHQVTQMGQEVILRCVPISNHLYFYWYRQILGQKVEFLVSFYNNEISEKSEIFDDQFSVERPDGSNFTLKIRSTKLEDSAMYFCASTLGTGIRQETQYFGPGTRLLVL.

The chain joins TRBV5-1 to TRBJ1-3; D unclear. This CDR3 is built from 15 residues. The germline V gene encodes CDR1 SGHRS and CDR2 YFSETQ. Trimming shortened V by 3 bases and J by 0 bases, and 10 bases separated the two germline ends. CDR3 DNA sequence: TGCGCCAGCAGCTCCCCTGGGCACTCTGGAAACACCATATATTTT. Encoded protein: CASSSPGHSGNTIYF.

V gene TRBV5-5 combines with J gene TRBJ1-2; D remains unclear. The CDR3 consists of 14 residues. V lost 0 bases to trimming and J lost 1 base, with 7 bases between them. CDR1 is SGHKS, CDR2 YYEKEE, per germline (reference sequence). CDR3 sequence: CASSLVPDNYGYTF. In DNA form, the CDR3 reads TGTGCCAGCAGCTTGGTCCCAGATAACTATGGCTACACCTTC.